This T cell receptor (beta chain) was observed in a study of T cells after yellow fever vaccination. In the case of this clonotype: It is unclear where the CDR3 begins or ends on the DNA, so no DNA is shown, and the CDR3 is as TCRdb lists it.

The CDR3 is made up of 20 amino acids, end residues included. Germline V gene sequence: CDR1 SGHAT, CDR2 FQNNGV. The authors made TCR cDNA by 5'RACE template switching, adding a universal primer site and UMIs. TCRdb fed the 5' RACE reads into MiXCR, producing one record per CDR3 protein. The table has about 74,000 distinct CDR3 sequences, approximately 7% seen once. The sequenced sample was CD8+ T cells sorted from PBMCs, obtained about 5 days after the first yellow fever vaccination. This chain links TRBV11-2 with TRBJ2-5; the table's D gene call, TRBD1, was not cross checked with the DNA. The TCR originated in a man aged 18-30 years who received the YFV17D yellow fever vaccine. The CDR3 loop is CASSLVTGASRDPVLRAPYF.